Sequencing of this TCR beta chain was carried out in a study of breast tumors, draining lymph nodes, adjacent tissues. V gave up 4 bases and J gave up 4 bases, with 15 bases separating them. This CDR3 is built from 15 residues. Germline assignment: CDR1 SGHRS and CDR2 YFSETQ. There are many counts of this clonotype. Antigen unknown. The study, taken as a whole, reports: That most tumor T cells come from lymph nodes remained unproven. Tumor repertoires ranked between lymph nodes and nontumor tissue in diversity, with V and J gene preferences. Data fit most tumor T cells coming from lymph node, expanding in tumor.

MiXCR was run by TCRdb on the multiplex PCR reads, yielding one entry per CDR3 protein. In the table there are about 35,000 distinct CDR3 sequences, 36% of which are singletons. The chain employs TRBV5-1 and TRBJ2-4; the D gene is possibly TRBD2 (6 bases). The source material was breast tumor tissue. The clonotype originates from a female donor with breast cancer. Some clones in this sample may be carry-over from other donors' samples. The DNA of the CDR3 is TGCGCCAGCAGCCCTGGGGCTAGCGAGAAAAACATTCAGTACTTC. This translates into CASSPGASEKNIQYF. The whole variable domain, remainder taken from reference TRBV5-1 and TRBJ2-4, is KAGVTQTPRYLIKTRGQQVTLSCSPISGHRSVSWYQQTPGQGLQFLFEYFSETQRNKGNFPGRFSGRQFSNSRSEMNVSTLELGDSALYLCASSPGASEKNIQYFGAGTRLSVL.